This TCR beta chain was sequenced in a study of cytomegalovirus exposure and HLA in healthy donors. Though nominally healthy at sampling, donors likely had unrecorded immune exposures. Researchers ran the PCR with 60 Vbeta and 13 Jbeta primers. Libraries were prepared by immunoSEQ multiplex PCR; TCRdb keeps only in-frame clonotypes and omits some of them. The sample lists approximately 170,000 clones, roughly four fifths seen once, with roughly 1% in the top ten. In regard to this clone: Its target is unknown.

Broader study findings: Immune exposure was documented only through CMV serostatus. The authors later found most CMV-associated TCR beta chains appeared HLA-restricted.

Sequenced: PBMCs. This clonotype was obtained from a woman between 35 and 50 years old in good health and CMV-seronegative.

CDR3 amino acids: CASSGSGDEQYF. CDR3 DNA sequence: TGTGCCAGCAGCGGAAGCGGCGACGAGCAGTACTTC. V gene TRBV9 combines with J gene TRBJ2-7, with a tentative D call TRBD2 (5 bases). The V gene's germline CDR1 is SGDLS and CDR2 YYNGEE. V lost 3 bases, J lost 5 bases, and 9 bases lay in between. The CDR3 loop spans 12 amino acids.